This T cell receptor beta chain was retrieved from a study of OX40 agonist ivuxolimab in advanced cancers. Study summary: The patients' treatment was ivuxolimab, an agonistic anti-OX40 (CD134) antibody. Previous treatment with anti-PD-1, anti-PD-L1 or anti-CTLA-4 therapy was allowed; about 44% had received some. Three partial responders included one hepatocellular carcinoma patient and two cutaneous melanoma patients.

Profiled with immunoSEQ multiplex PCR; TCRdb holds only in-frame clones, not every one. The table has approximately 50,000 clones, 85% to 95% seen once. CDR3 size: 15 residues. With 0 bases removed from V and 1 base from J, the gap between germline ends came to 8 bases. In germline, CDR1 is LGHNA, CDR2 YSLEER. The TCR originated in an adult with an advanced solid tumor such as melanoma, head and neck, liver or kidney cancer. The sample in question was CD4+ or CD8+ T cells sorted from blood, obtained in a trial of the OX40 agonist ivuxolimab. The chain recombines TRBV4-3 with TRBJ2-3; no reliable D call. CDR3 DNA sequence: TGCGCCAGCAGCCAAGATAGGATTCGCACAGATACGCAGTATTTT. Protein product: CASSQDRIRTDTQYF.